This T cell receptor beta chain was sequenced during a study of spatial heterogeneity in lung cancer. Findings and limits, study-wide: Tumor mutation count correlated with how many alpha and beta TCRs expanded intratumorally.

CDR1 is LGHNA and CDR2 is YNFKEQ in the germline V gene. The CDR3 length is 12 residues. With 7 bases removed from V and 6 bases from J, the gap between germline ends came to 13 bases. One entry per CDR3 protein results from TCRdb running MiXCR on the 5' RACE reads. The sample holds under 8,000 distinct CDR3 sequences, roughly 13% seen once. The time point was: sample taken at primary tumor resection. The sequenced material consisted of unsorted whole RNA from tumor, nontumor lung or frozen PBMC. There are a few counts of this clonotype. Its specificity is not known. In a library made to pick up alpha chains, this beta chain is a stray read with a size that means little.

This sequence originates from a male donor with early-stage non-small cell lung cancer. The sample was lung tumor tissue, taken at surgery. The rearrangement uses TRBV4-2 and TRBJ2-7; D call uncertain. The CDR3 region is CASTLKGSEQYF. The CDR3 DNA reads TGTGCCAGCACCCTTAAGGGATCCGAGCAGTACTTC.